This T cell receptor (beta chain) emerged from a study of T cell responses to AZD1222 COVID-19 vaccine. On the study more broadly: Second-dose timings of about 4 or about 12 weeks were pooled.

The CDR3 loop spans 15 amino acids. The germline V gene has CDR1 LNHDA and CDR2 SQIVND (reference sequence). V shed 7 bases and J shed 4 bases, with 17 bases lying between them. Worth noting for this clone: Its target is not known.

Notes on the study in general: Seropositive AZD1222 recipients at baseline numbered only five or six. The donors showed a predominance of white British ancestry and of females, with possible underestimation of clonal diversity. Repertoires in all cases were sampled only once the peak T cell response had passed.

Profiled with immunoSEQ multiplex PCR; TCRdb holds only in-frame clones, not every one. The sample records around 120,000 clones, 85% to 90% being singletons. This clonotype originated in an adult in good health. The input for sequencing was peripheral blood, taken on day 0 of AZD1222 vaccination. The V call is TRBV19, the J call TRBJ1-3, with D uncertain. The CDR3: CASNRLGMSGNTIYF. DNA for the CDR3: TGTGCCAGTAACCGACTTGGGATGTCGGGAAACACCATATATTTT.